The 18 T cell receptor beta chains below were found in one sample sequenced in a study of T cell responses to AZD1222 COVID-19 vaccine. Sequencing used immunoSEQ multiplex PCR; TCRdb keeps in-frame clones, though not all of them. Here the sample spans about 150,000 clones, about 93% being singletons. The starting material was peripheral blood, obtained 28 days after the second AZD1222 dose. These TCRs come from an adult who received the AZD1222 COVID-19 vaccine.

The chain joins TRBV19 to TRBJ2-7; D is ambiguous. Germline-derived CDR1 and CDR2 are LNHDA and SQIVND (reference sequence). The CDR3 is 15 residues long. The V gene lost 3 bases and the J gene lost 3 bases, with 15 bases spanning the gap. The CDR3 bases are TGTGCCAGTAGTATTCCAGGCGTCCTAGGCTACGAGCAGTACTTC. Encoded protein: CASSIPGVLGYEQYF.

This rearrangement joins TRBV2 to TRBJ2-7; possible D gene TRBD2, 6 bases. Trimming left V 1 base short and J 0 bases short, with 13 bases between. The germline gives CDR1 SNHLY, CDR2 FYNNEI. The length of the CDR3 is 16 residues. CDR3 sequence reads: CASSEEASASSYEQYF. CDR3 nucleotide sequence: TGTGCCAGCAGTGAAGAAGCTAGCGCAAGCTCCTACGAGCAGTACTTC.

This clone is a singleton in its sample. The rearrangement uses TRBV27 and TRBJ1-2, with TRBD1 identical over 9 bases. The CDR3 consists of 17 residues. V lost 6 bases to trimming and J lost 2 bases; unmatched junction nucleotides: 13. CDR1 is MNHEY and CDR2 is SMNVEV in the germline V gene (reference sequence). The CDR3, as DNA: TGTGCCAGCAGCCCCCTCCCGGGACAGGGAGGGAACTATGGCTACACCTTC. It is translated as CASSPLPGQGGNYGYTF.

This sequence joins TRBV5-6 and TRBJ2-7; no clear D gene. Germline V gene lookup returns CDR1 SGHDT and CDR2 YYEEEE. The CDR3 length is 13 residues. Trimming removed 4 bases at V and 0 bases at J, with 8 bases between. The DNA of the CDR3 is TGTGCCAGCAGCGGACGTAGCTCCTACGAGCAGTACTTC. Protein product: CASSGRSSYEQYF.

Comments on this clone: Other DNA sequences within the sample encode an identical CDR3. The chain combines TRBV20-1 with TRBJ1-1; no reliable D call. This CDR3 has 11 amino acids. Looked up from germline, CDR1 is DFQATT and CDR2 is SNEGSKA (reference sequence). V lost 1 base, J lost 1 base, and 1 base lay in between. The CDR3 region has the DNA TGCAGTGCTAGAGGGAACACTGAAGCTTTCTTT. Its protein is CSARGNTEAFF.

The rearrangement uses TRBV24-1 and TRBJ1-4; no definite D call. The V gene lost 2 bases and the J gene lost 7 bases, with 4 bases spanning the gap. CDR3 length: 12 amino acids. Germline CDR1 reads KGHDR; CDR2 reads SFDVKD. CDR3 DNA sequence: TGTGCCACCAGTGATTCGGGTGAAAAACTGTTTTTT. Its translation: CATSDSGEKLFF.

V usage is TRBV7-9 and J usage is TRBJ2-1, with D unresolved. CDR3 length: 17 amino acids. Trimming shortened V by 2 bases and J by 8 bases, and 22 bases separated the two germline ends. The V gene's germline CDR1 is SEHNR and CDR2 FQNEAQ (reference sequence). The CDR3 sequence: CASSLPYTGILKDEQFF. Written as DNA, the CDR3 is TGTGCCAGCAGCTTACCTTACACCGGAATTCTTAAAGATGAGCAGTTCTTC. The variable domain in full, with the rest retrieved from reference TRBV7-9 and TRBJ2-1, is DTGVSQNPRHKITKRGQNVTFRCDPISEHNRLYWYRQTLGQGPEFLTYFQNEAQLEKSRLLSDRFSAERPKGSFSTLEIQRTEQGDSAMYLCASSLPYTGILKDEQFFGPGTRLTVL.

This clone was seen a single time. The rearrangement links TRBV19 to TRBJ2-2; 10 nucleotides agree with TRBD2. V lost 5 bases and J lost 3; bases outside the gene matches: 12. This CDR3 has 18 amino acids. Germline V CDR1 and CDR2: LNHDA, SQIVND (reference sequence). The CDR3: CASSPSIAGGIDTGELFF. The CDR3 DNA reads TGTGCCAGTAGTCCGTCAATAGCGGGAGGAATAGACACCGGGGAGCTGTTTTTT.

The chain has TRBV5-6 and TRBJ2-3, with a weak D call TRBD1 (6 bases). CDR3 length equals 15 residues. Germline-derived CDR1 and CDR2 are SGHDT and YYEEEE. V lost 3 bases to trimming and J lost 2 bases, with 13 bases between them. For the CDR3, the DNA is TGTGCCAGCAGCTCTGAACAGGGCATCACAGATACGCAGTATTTT. Protein product: CASSSEQGITDTQYF.

This chain connects TRBV18 to TRBJ1-6, with D uncertain. The germline CDR1 and CDR2 sequences are KGHSH and LQKENI. The CDR3 length is 14 residues. V was cut by 4 bases and J by 10 bases, with 14 bases left in between. Here the CDR3 reads CASSRSQEGSPLHF. CDR3 in DNA: TGTGCCAGCTCACGGTCCCAGGAGGGATCACCCCTCCACTTT.

V and J are TRBV27 and TRBJ2-1, with D uncertain. The CDR3 sequence is 16 residues long. V was cut by 3 bases and J by 7 bases, with 19 bases left in between. Germline values: CDR1 MNHEY, CDR2 SMNVEV (reference sequence). The CDR3 DNA reads as TGTGCCAGCAGTTTTTCGAGACTGGGGTCTGGGAATGAGCAGTTCTTC. It specifies CASSFSRLGSGNEQFF.

The chain combines TRBV12-3 or TRBV12-4 with TRBJ2-2; D ambiguous. CDR3 length: 13 residues. The V end lost 3 bases, the J end lost 6 bases, and 8 bases lay between the germline ends. The CDR3 DNA reads as TGTGCCAGCAGTTTGGGTGGGGCCGGGGAGCTGTTTTTT. Its translation is CASSLGGAGELFF.

This chain uses TRBV30 with TRBJ1-5; no definite D call. The V gene lost 1 base and the J gene lost 2 bases, with 9 bases spanning the gap. The CDR3 has 14 amino acids. CDR1 is GTSNPN and CDR2 is SVGIG in the germline V gene (reference sequence). CDR3 in amino acids: CAWSGGHGNQPQHF. CDR3 coding DNA: TGTGCCTGGAGTGGGGGTCACGGCAATCAGCCCCAGCATTTT.

The chain joins TRBV5-4 to TRBJ1-4; the D gene is possibly TRBD1 (5 bases). The V end lost 2 bases, the J end lost 4 bases, and 9 bases lay between the germline ends. Germline V gives CDR1 SGHNT, CDR2 YYREEE (reference sequence). CDR3 length equals 14 residues. CDR3 in DNA: TGTGCCAGCAGCTTCCGGGACGGTAATGAAAAACTGTTTTTT. The encoded protein is CASSFRDGNEKLFF.

This rearrangement joins TRBV19 to TRBJ1-2; D remains unclear. CDR3 size: 14 residues. V was trimmed by 7 bases and J by 4 bases, leaving 16 bases between them. The germline gives CDR1 LNHDA, CDR2 SQIVND (reference sequence). DNA of the CDR3: TGTGCCAGTACCCGGACGACGGGATGCTATGGCTACACCTTC. Translated, it gives CASTRTTGCYGYTF.

This clone was observed once. The chain employs TRBV29-1 and TRBJ1-2; D not certain. The CDR3 loop spans 12 amino acids. Trimming took 1 base from V and 8 from J, leaving 11 bases between them. Germline V CDR1 and CDR2: SQVTM, ANQGSEA. CDR3 region: CSVEGTVLGYTF. The CDR3 DNA follows: TGCAGCGTTGAAGGGACCGTGTTAGGCTACACCTTC.

The chain employs TRBV6-6 and TRBJ1-4, with D unclear. The V end lost 6 bases, the J end lost 6 bases, and 14 bases lay between the germline ends. The CDR3 runs to 14 residues. Germline loops: CDR1 MNHNY, CDR2 SVGAGI (reference sequence). This chain's CDR3 is CASSSGLTDEKLFF. In nucleotides, the CDR3 is TGTGCCAGCAGCTCCGGTCTAACGGATGAAAAACTGTTTTTT.

V and J are TRBV10-2 and TRBJ2-7, with TRBD2 as a possible D gene (7 bases). The V end lost 2 bases, the J end lost 3 bases, and 14 bases lay between the germline ends. This CDR3 has 15 amino acids. The germline V gene encodes CDR1 WSHSY and CDR2 SAAADI. The CDR3 protein is CASSEIGGVGYEQYF. The DNA of the CDR3 is TGCGCCAGCAGTGAGATAGGGGGGGTAGGCTACGAGCAGTACTTC.